The entry that follows covers one TCR beta chain sequence. Its target antigen remains unknown. Base qualities were left out, and no much larger clone turns up one base away. The data are from a study of human T cells and chemical hapten exposure (dated by TCRdb to 2020 to 2022). Study-level background: Libraries were pooled for sequencing, and variation in per-sample TCR yields was attributed mainly to small differences in library volumes within the pool. This study followed changes in the peripheral blood TCR repertoire in vivo during primary and secondary sensitization of alopecia patients to the hapten diphenylcyclopropenone (DPC). From each blood RNA sample, both TCR alpha and TCR beta chains were sequenced. The paper as a whole reports these results and caveats: DPC sensitization did not change how many TCRs were above 1 in 1000 frequency, and no evidence was found of alterations in global repertoire structure. Repeated subsampling changed both the strength of the expansion versus patch-test correlation and the threshold at which that correlation became significant.

The meaning of the sample's time point label: healthy volunteer bleed at 6 weeks. Unfractionated whole blood was collected in Tempus Blood RNA tubes, and total RNA was extracted from that blood. Five or six healthy volunteers were used as TCR sequencing controls and were bled at day 0, 2 weeks and 6 weeks. The germline V gene (reference sequence) gives CDR1 as MNHNY and CDR2 as SVGAGI. After removal of 3 bases from V and 8 bases from J, the junction retains 9 bases not matched to a gene. The CDR3 has 14 amino acids, counting the end cysteine and phenylalanine. Kept here is only the CDR3 DNA, which spans 42 bases and is read in frame from base 1. Library preparation was by RACE. The run used a NextSeq 500. During library preparation, unique molecular identifiers were attached to individual cDNA molecules so that TCRs could be counted quantitatively and reproducibly. Per the authors' processing: A median of about 87,000 TCRs per sample was observed, with a range of about 23,224 to 690,600. V, J and CDR3 annotation of the TCR reads was performed with the Decombinator software suite. Every sample was subsampled to the same number of TCRs (28,000) for the PS versus PT1 abundance plots. TCRs were defined as expanded if absent before sensitization and observed at least eight times at the 2-week time point. Using fastp trimming at Q25 and MiXCR clonotype assembly, TCRdb reanalyzed the public sequencing data and kept in-frame beta chains. Each CDR3 protein gets just one entry, which takes the most common genes and DNA from the rows behind it. What appears here as the V and J calls and clone size reflects TCRdb's work, not the paper's. The sample data list about 30,000 distinct CDR3 sequences, and approximately 5% of these were observed just once. The ten largest make up more than 10% of the sample.

This clonotype was obtained from a human donor in good health. Some clones in this sample may be carry-over from other donors' samples. The sample taken for sequencing was whole blood. The chain couples TRBV6-6 to TRBJ1-1; the central 7 bases match TRBD1. The nucleotide sequence reads as follows: TGTGCCAGCAGTTATGGGGACAGTGCAAAAGAAGCTTTCTTT. It is translated as CASSYGDSAKEAFF.